One sample yielded the 10 T cell receptor beta chains listed below, sequenced in a study of blood T cell repertoires in COVID-19. The method was immunoSEQ multiplex PCR; TCRdb's version includes in-frame clones alone and lacks a portion of them. The data contain nearly 11,000 clones, about 83% of them singletons. Sequences were obtained from peripheral blood. These receptor sequences come from a man between 50 and 59 years old with active COVID-19.

The chain joins TRBV27 to TRBJ1-3; D is undetermined. Germline V gene lookup returns CDR1 MNHEY and CDR2 SMNVEV (reference sequence). Trimming removed 0 bases from V and 4 bases from J, with 4 bases in between. The CDR3 is made up of 13 amino acids. CDR3: CASSLSRGNTIYF. DNA for the CDR3: TGTGCCAGCAGTTTATCCCGGGGAAACACCATATATTTT.

This CDR3 is CASSPGDQPQHF. The CDR3, as DNA: TGTGCCAGCAGCCCCGGGGATCAGCCCCAGCATTTT. This chain uses TRBV5-5 with TRBJ1-5; D gene uncertain. The CDR3 consists of 12 residues. Germline CDR1 SGHKS, CDR2 YYEKEE (reference sequence). Deletions cut 4 bases from V and 5 bases from J, with 7 bases between.

This clone occurred once. This chain joins TRBV3-1 (or the pseudogene TRBV3-2) and TRBJ1-1, with D uncertain. Germline values: CDR1 LGHDT, CDR2 YNNKEL (reference sequence). CDR3 length equals 14 residues. The ends were cut back, 0 bases at V and 3 bases at J, with 8 bases in the middle. The CDR3 is CASSQDFGDTEAFF. As DNA, the CDR3 is TGTGCCAGCAGCCAAGATTTCGGGGACACTGAAGCTTTCTTT.

The chain recombines TRBV27 with TRBJ2-3, with a weak D call TRBD2 (5 bases). The V gene lost 10 bases and the J gene lost 5 bases, with 10 bases spanning the gap. The CDR3 runs to 11 residues. Germline assignment: CDR1 MNHEY and CDR2 SMNVEV (reference sequence). The CDR3 bases are TGTGCCACCGCCGGAGGAGATACGCAGTATTTT. Its translation is CATAGGDTQYF.

V usage is TRBV9 and J usage is TRBJ2-1; TRBD2 is a possible D gene (6 bases). Trimming cost V 3 bases and J 9 bases, with 25 bases left between them. This CDR3 has 17 residues. Germline loops: CDR1 SGDLS, CDR2 YYNGEE. The CDR3 is CASSAPLASYGRAEQFF. The CDR3 DNA follows: TGTGCCAGCAGCGCTCCACTAGCATCCTACGGGAGAGCTGAGCAGTTCTTC.

V and J are TRBV5-6 and TRBJ2-2; 8 nucleotides match TRBD2. CDR3 size: 19 residues. J gave up 5 bases and V 2 bases, and 17 bases lay outside the gene matches. Germline V lookup: CDR1 SGHDT, CDR2 YYEEEE. The CDR3 is CASSFRPYILAEGTGELFF. The CDR3, as DNA: TGTGCCAGCAGCTTCCGCCCCTACATACTAGCGGAAGGGACCGGGGAGCTGTTTTTT.

In this sample, this clone turned up once. The chain combines TRBV29-1 with TRBJ2-1; TRBD1 matches 7 bases. The CDR3 extends over 16 amino acids. Germline V gives CDR1 SQVTM, CDR2 ANQGSEA. The trim removed 1 base at V and 3 bases at J, leaving 9 bases unmatched. CDR3: CSVEGQGPKDYNEQFF. CDR3 sequence (DNA): TGCAGCGTTGAAGGACAGGGACCTAAGGACTACAATGAGCAGTTCTTC.

The chain recombines TRBV9 with TRBJ1-1; maybe TRBD1 (5 bases). The CDR3 extends over 14 amino acids. Germline CDR1 is SGDLS and CDR2 is YYNGEE. Between the trimmed V and J ends, which lost 4 bases and 1 base, there was a span of 11 bases. The CDR3 DNA sequence: TGTGCCAGCAGCCCAAGTGGACAGAACACTGAAGCTTTCTTT. Encoded protein: CASSPSGQNTEAFF.

The chain has TRBV25-1 and TRBJ1-1, with D perhaps matching TRBD1 (5 bases). V gave up 6 bases and J gave up 4 bases, with 9 bases separating them. The germline CDR1 and CDR2 sequences are MGHDK and SYGVNS. The CDR3 covers 12 residues. This CDR3 is CASRRQPTEAFF. CDR3 bases: TGTGCCAGCAGAAGACAGCCCACTGAAGCTTTCTTT. Complete variable domain (other parts from reference TRBV25-1 and TRBJ1-1): EADIYQTPRYLVIGTGKKITLECSQTMGHDKMYWYQQDPGMELHLIHYSYGVNSTEKGDLSSESTVSRIRTEHFPLTLESARPSHTSQYLCASRRQPTEAFFGQGTRLTVV.

CDR3 sequence reads: CASSQLPLPRGHPLYGYTF. CDR3 in DNA: TGCGCCAGCAGCCAACTACCCCTCCCGCGGGGCCACCCCCTCTATGGCTACACCTTC. V is TRBV4-1 and J is TRBJ1-2, with a tentative D call TRBD1 (5 bases). This CDR3 is 19 amino acids long. Germline V gene data show CDR1 as MGHRA and CDR2 as YSYEKL. V was cut by 2 bases and J by 4 bases, with 26 bases left in between.